The 9 T cell receptor beta chains listed next were all sequenced from one sample in a study of blood T cell repertoires in COVID-19 (TCRdb year 2020). The method was the immunoSEQ multiplex PCR assay. TCRdb holds this immuneACCESS table with in-frame rearrangements only. Some clones are missing; in checked studies, unresolved V genes explain under half, and the rest has no known cause. Recorded for this sample are 250,000 to 300,000 clones; about 86% of them occurred a single time. The top ten clones comprise about 2.9% of the sample. Specimen: peripheral blood. Receptors were obtained from a woman aged 60-75 years with active or convalescent COVID-19.

This clone was counted a few times. Other DNA sequences within the sample encode an identical CDR3. The CDR3 spells CATSSTSGGNNEQFF. CDR3 nucleotides: TGTGCCACCAGCAGCACTAGCGGGGGGAACAATGAGCAGTTCTTC. The chain is built from TRBV15 and TRBJ2-1; 12 nucleotides line up with TRBD2. V dropped 3 bases and J dropped 5; count of bases not matched to a gene: 2. The CDR3 totals 15 residues. Looked up from germline, CDR1 is LNHNV and CDR2 is YYDKDF (reference sequence).

This clone came up a few times. The J gene is TRBJ2-1, the V gene TRBV2; D not certain. Germline lookup yields CDR1 SNHLY and CDR2 FYNNEI. V was pared by 8 bases and J by 3 bases, with 11 bases between. The CDR3 is 13 amino acids. Written as DNA, the CDR3 is TGTGCCAGCGTGAGGAACAACTACAATGAGCAGTTCTTC. Amino acid sequence: CASVRNNYNEQFF.

The chain employs TRBV6-1 and TRBJ1-2; TRBD1 agrees at 9 bases. The V segment lost 4 bases and the J segment 5 bases; nucleotides outside the gene matches: 11. CDR1 and CDR2 (germline): MNHNS, SASEGT. The CDR3 is 16 amino acids. The CDR3 bases are TGTGCCAGCAGTGGAAGGACAGGGGACAAGGAGTATGGCTACACCTTC. Its translation is CASSGRTGDKEYGYTF.

The chain's CDR3 is CASSSGRGNGYTF. The CDR3 DNA reads as TGTGCCAGTAGCTCTGGGAGGGGAAATGGCTACACCTTC. The rearrangement joins TRBV19 to TRBJ1-2, with a weak D call TRBD1 (5 bases). Deletions cut 6 bases from V and 6 bases from J, with 14 bases between. Germline CDR1 is LNHDA and CDR2 is SQIVND (reference sequence). The CDR3 contains 13 residues.

This clone was seen once. The chain employs TRBV27 and TRBJ1-5; TRBD1 agrees at 7 bases. Unmatched junction bases numbered 4, after V lost 7 bases and J lost 1 base. Germline values: CDR1 MNHEY, CDR2 SMNVEV (reference sequence). The length of the CDR3 is 14 residues. As DNA, the CDR3 is TGTGCCAGCACCCACAGGGGAAGCAATCAGCCCCAGCATTTT. Its translation: CASTHRGSNQPQHF.

The chain combines TRBV19 with TRBJ1-3, with D possibly matching TRBD1 (6 bases). This CDR3 has 17 amino acids. Germline loops: CDR1 LNHDA, CDR2 SQIVND (reference sequence). V was pared by 2 bases and J by 1 base, with 15 bases between. The CDR3 is CASSISVTGRSGNTIYF. The CDR3 DNA follows: TGTGCCAGTAGTATAAGTGTGACAGGAAGATCTGGAAACACCATATATTTT.

V usage is TRBV28 and J usage is TRBJ2-6, with D maybe TRBD1 (5 bases). The V gene's germline CDR1 is MDHEN and CDR2 SYDVKM. The CDR3 length is 18 residues. Trimming took 2 bases from V and 1 from J, leaving 15 bases between them. The CDR3, as DNA: TGTGCCAGCAGTTTAATTACAGGACCACCATCTGGGGCCAACGTCCTGACTTTC. It yields the protein CASSLITGPPSGANVLTF.

The V gene is TRBV19, the J gene TRBJ1-6; D is possibly TRBD1 (5 bases). Germline CDR1 is LNHDA and CDR2 is SQIVND (reference sequence). The length of the CDR3 is 16 residues. V was clipped by 7 bases and J by 7 bases, with 20 bases between them. For the CDR3, the DNA is TGTGCCAGTACCACCCCCCGGGCAGGGCGGAATTCACCCCTCCACTTT. Encoded protein: CASTTPRAGRNSPLHF.

The V call is TRBV5-8, the J call TRBJ1-3, with D unclear. Trimming left V 4 bases short and J 4 bases short, with 18 bases between. Germline V gene sequence: CDR1 SGHTS, CDR2 YDEGEE. CDR3 length: 16 amino acids. CDR3 sequence (DNA): TGTGCCAGCAGCCATCACGTTGGAGGGATCGGAAACACCATATATTTT. Protein sequence: CASSHHVGGIGNTIYF.